The 19 T cell receptor beta chains below were found in one sample sequenced in a study of Tregs in tolerant kidney transplant recipients. TCRdb keeps only in-frame clones here, not all; method: immunoSEQ multiplex PCR. The table lists about 69,000 clones, approximately 91% of them singletons. The sequencing used CD4+ T cells from blood, collected before the transplant. The receptors stem from a human donor who received a combined kidney and bone marrow transplant.

This clone was observed a single time. The V call is TRBV19, the J call TRBJ2-1, with D maybe TRBD2 (5 bases). The CDR3 runs to 14 residues. From germline, CDR1 is LNHDA and CDR2 SQIVND (reference sequence). V lost 6 bases to trimming and J lost 1 base, with 10 bases between them. The CDR3 sequence: CASSRTLSYNEQFF. CDR3 in DNA: TGTGCCAGTAGCAGGACTCTGTCCTACAATGAGCAGTTCTTC.

This rearrangement joins TRBV19 to TRBJ2-1; tentative D call: TRBD2 (5 bases). Germline-derived CDR1 and CDR2 are LNHDA and SQIVND (reference sequence). Trimming took 1 base from V and 15 from J, leaving 19 bases between them. The CDR3 consists of 14 residues. In nucleotides, the CDR3 is TGTGCCAGTAGTATAGCTGAATGGGAGCAGGAACGGTTCTTC. Translation: CASSIAEWEQERFF.

The chain recombines TRBV28 with TRBJ2-5, with TRBD2 matching over 14 bases. This CDR3 spans 17 amino acids. Looked up from germline, CDR1 is MDHEN and CDR2 is SYDVKM. Trimming at V came to 8 bases and at J to 1 base, leaving 9 bases not matched to a gene. The CDR3 DNA reads as TGTGCCAGCGCGACTAGCGGGAGGGCCGCCAGCCAAGAGACCCAGTACTTC. It encodes CASATSGRAASQETQYF.

The chain employs TRBV7-3 and TRBJ2-2; TRBD1 is a possible D gene (6 bases). The CDR3 is 15 residues long. The ends were cut back, 4 bases at V and 4 bases at J, with 13 bases in the middle. In germline, CDR1 is SGHTA, CDR2 FQGTGA. The CDR3 spells CASSSQGYGTGELFF. The CDR3 nucleotides read TGTGCCAGCAGCTCACAGGGTTATGGCACCGGGGAGCTGTTTTTT.

The genes are TRBV7-6 and TRBJ1-5, with a tentative D call TRBD1 (5 bases). Trimming cost V 1 base and J 9 bases, with 10 bases left between them. CDR3 size: 13 residues. Germline V CDR1 and CDR2: SGHVS, FNYEAQ. The CDR3, as DNA: TGTGCCAGCAGCTTAGTTTGGGGCGCGCCCCAGCATTTT. Residues: CASSLVWGAPQHF. The full variable domain, with the rest looked up from reference TRBV7-6 and TRBJ1-5, is GAGVSQSPRYKVTKRGQDVALRCDPISGHVSLYWYRQALGQGPEFLTYFNYEAQQDKSGLPNDRFSAERPEGSISTLTIQRTEQRDSAMYRCASSLVWGAPQHFGDGTRLSIL.

V and J are TRBV9 and TRBJ2-2; D ambiguous. This CDR3 has 13 amino acids. The germline V gene encodes CDR1 SGDLS and CDR2 YYNGEE. V lost 0 bases and J 5 bases, leaving 5 bases between the germline ends. DNA for the CDR3: TGTGCCAGCAGCGTAGCTAGTACCGGGGAGCTGTTTTTT. Its protein is CASSVASTGELFF. The variable domain in full, completed from reference TRBV9 and TRBJ2-2, reads DSGVTQTPKHLITATGQRVTLRCSPRSGDLSVYWYQQSLDQGLQFLIQYYNGEERAKGNILERFSAQQFPDLHSELNLSSLELGDSALYFCASSVASTGELFFGEGSRLTVL.

The chain combines TRBV4-2 with TRBJ1-1; TRBD1 aligns across 12 bases. Unmatched junction bases numbered 5, after V lost 0 bases and J lost 3 bases. This CDR3 comprises 17 residues. Germline lookup yields CDR1 LGHNA and CDR2 YNFKEQ. CDR3 in amino acids: CASSQEGTGGIDTEAFF. For the CDR3, the DNA is TGTGCCAGCAGCCAAGAGGGGACAGGGGGCATAGACACTGAAGCTTTCTTT.

The CDR3 loop reads CASSPIRGEETQYF. The DNA of the CDR3 is TGTGCCAGCAGCCCAATCCGGGGGGAAGAGACCCAGTACTTC. The chain couples TRBV5-4 to TRBJ2-5; 7 nucleotides agree with TRBD2. With V trimmed by 4 bases and J by 3 bases, 6 bases remained unmatched. This CDR3 spans 14 amino acids. Germline lookup yields CDR1 SGHNT and CDR2 YYREEE (reference sequence).

The chain links TRBV15 to TRBJ2-7; TRBD2 matches at 11 bases. The V gene's germline CDR1 is LNHNV and CDR2 YYDKDF (reference sequence). CDR3 length equals 15 residues. The V and J ends lost 2 bases and 5 bases, in that order; junction bases with no gene match: 5. The CDR3 reads CATSRLAGGNNEQYF. CDR3 sequence (DNA): TGTGCCACCAGCAGACTAGCGGGAGGAAATAACGAGCAGTACTTC.

The chain is built from TRBV9 and TRBJ2-1; 13 bases are a match to TRBD2. CDR1 and CDR2 (germline): SGDLS, YYNGEE. The CDR3 is 17 residues long. The ends lost 4 bases at V and 5 bases at J; junction bases unmatched: 9. The CDR3 DNA is TGTGCCAGCAGCCCAGCCATCGGGACTAGCGGGGACAATGAGCAGTTCTTC. It encodes CASSPAIGTSGDNEQFF.

V and J are TRBV28 and TRBJ1-3; D may be TRBD1 (6 bases). Germline CDR1 reads MDHEN; CDR2 reads SYDVKM. The V end lost 8 bases, the J end lost 4 bases, and 18 bases lay between the germline ends. The CDR3 consists of 15 residues. The CDR3: CASLGNRVAGNTIYF. Here the CDR3 DNA reads TGTGCCAGCTTGGGGAACAGGGTAGCAGGAAACACCATATATTTT.

The chain combines TRBV5-1 with TRBJ2-6; D might be TRBD1 (6 bases). From germline, CDR1 is SGHRS and CDR2 YFSETQ. The CDR3 has 18 amino acids. V was trimmed by 0 bases and J by 0 bases, leaving 13 bases between them. The CDR3 DNA is TGCGCCAGCAGCTTGGGGGCAGGGGCGACCTCTGGGGCCAACGTCCTGACTTTC. This sequence encodes CASSLGAGATSGANVLTF.

The J gene is TRBJ1-3, the V gene TRBV5-1, with TRBD1 identical over 10 bases. Germline V gene sequence: CDR1 SGHRS, CDR2 YFSETQ. After removal of 2 bases from V and 0 bases from J, the junction contained 11 bases not matched to a gene. The CDR3 extends over 19 amino acids. The CDR3, as DNA: TGCGCCAGCAGCTTCGGAGACAGGGGGCTTGGGAGCTCTGGAAACACCATATATTTT. Encoded protein: CASSFGDRGLGSSGNTIYF.

This chain links TRBV5-5 with TRBJ1-2; D gene ambiguous. The CDR3 consists of 13 residues. CDR1 is SGHKS and CDR2 is YYEKEE in the germline V gene (reference sequence). Deletions cut 4 bases from V and 4 bases from J, with 11 bases between. The CDR3, as DNA: TGTGCCAGCAGCCACGCAGTTCTCTATGGCTACACCTTC. Translating gives CASSHAVLYGYTF. The variable domain in full, completed from reference TRBV5-5 and TRBJ1-2, reads DAGVTQSPTHLIKTRGQQVTLRCSPISGHKSVSWYQQVLGQGPQFIFQYYEKEERGRGNFPDRFSARQFPNYSSELNVNALLLGDSALYLCASSHAVLYGYTFGSGTRLTVV.

The rearrangement joins TRBV7-2 to TRBJ1-1, with a possible D match to TRBD1 (5 bases). Trimming shortened V by 3 bases and J by 0 bases, and 8 bases separated the two germline ends. The CDR3 consists of 14 residues. Germline V gene sequence: CDR1 SGHTA, CDR2 FQGNSA. For the CDR3, the DNA is TGTGCCAGCAGCTTGGGGGGATTGAACACTGAAGCTTTCTTT. Its translation: CASSLGGLNTEAFF.

The J gene is TRBJ2-5, the V gene TRBV5-6, with D maybe TRBD2 (5 bases). The germline gives CDR1 SGHDT, CDR2 YYEEEE. The CDR3 is 12 residues long. Trimming pared 4 bases from V and 5 bases from J, leaving 9 bases between. The CDR3 loop is CASSKVAETQYF. CDR3 nucleotides: TGTGCCAGCAGCAAAGTAGCGGAGACCCAGTACTTC.

V and J are TRBV29-1 and TRBJ2-7; a weak D match, TRBD1 (6 bases). Trimming removed 2 bases from V and 4 bases from J, with 9 bases in between. The CDR3 loop spans 12 amino acids. Germline CDR1 reads SQVTM; CDR2 reads ANQGSEA. Here the CDR3 DNA reads TGCAGCGTTGAAATGGGGGCGTACGAGCAGTACTTC. Its translation is CSVEMGAYEQYF.

The rearrangement uses TRBV7-2 and TRBJ1-1; no reliable D call. V lost 1 base and J 0 bases, leaving 9 bases between the germline ends. This CDR3 is built from 15 residues. Per germline, CDR1 SGHTA and CDR2 FQGNSA. This CDR3 is CASSLGGAMNTEAFF. In nucleotides, the CDR3 is TGTGCCAGCAGCTTAGGTGGAGCCATGAACACTGAAGCTTTCTTT. Drawing the rest from reference TRBV7-2 and TRBJ1-1, the complete variable domain is GAGVSQSPSNKVTEKGKDVELRCDPISGHTALYWYRQSLGQGLEFLIYFQGNSAPDKSGLPSDRFSAERTGGSVSTLTIQRTQQEDSAVYLCASSLGGAMNTEAFFGQGTRLTVV.

The chain is built from TRBV27 and TRBJ1-2; D perhaps matches TRBD1 (6 bases). The CDR3 spans 14 residues. Germline CDR1 MNHEY, CDR2 SMNVEV (reference sequence). V was trimmed by 3 bases and J by 2 bases, leaving 10 bases between them. The chain's CDR3 is CASSFRQVNYGYTF. The DNA for the CDR3 is TGTGCCAGCAGTTTTCGACAGGTAAACTATGGCTACACCTTC.